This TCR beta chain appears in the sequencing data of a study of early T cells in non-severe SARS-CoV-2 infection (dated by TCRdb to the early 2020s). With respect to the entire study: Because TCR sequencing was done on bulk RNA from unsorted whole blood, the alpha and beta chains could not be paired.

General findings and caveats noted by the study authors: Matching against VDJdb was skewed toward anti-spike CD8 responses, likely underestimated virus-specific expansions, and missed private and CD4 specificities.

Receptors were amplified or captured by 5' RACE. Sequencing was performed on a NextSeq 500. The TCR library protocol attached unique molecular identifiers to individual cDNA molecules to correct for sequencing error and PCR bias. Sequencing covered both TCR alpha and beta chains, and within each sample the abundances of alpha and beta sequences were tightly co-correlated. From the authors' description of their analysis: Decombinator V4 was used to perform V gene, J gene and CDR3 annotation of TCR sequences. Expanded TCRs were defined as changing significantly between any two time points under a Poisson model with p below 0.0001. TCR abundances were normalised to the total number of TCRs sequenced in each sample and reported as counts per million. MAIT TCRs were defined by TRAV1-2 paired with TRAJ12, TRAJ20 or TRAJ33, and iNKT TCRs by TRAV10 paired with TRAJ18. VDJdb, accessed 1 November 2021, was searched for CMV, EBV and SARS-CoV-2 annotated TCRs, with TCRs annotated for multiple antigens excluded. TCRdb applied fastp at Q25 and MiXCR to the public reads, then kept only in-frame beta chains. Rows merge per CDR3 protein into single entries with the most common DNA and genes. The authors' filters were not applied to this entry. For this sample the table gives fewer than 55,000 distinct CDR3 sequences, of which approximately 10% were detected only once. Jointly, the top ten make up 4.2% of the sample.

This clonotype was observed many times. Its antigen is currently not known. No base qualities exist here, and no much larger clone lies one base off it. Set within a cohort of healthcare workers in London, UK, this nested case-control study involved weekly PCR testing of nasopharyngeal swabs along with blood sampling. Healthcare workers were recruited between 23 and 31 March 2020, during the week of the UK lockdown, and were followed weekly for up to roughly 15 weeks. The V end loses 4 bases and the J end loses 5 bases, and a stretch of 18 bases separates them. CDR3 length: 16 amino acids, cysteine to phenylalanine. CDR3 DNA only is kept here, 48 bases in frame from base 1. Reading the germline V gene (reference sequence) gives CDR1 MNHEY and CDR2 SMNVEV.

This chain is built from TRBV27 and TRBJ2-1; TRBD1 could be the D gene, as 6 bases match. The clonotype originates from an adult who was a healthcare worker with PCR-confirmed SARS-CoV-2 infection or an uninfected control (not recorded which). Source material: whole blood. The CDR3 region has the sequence CASSSPGHTLHNEQFF. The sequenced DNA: TGTGCCAGCAGTTCACCGGGACACACTTTGCACAATGAGCAGTTCTTC.